These 13 T cell receptor beta chains share one sample of origin, sequenced in a study of memory CD4+ T cells and cytomegalovirus serostatus. The data were produced by immunoSEQ multiplex PCR, yet TCRdb's version contains in-frame clones alone and is incomplete. Of more than 45,000 clones detected, roughly 78% appear once; the ten largest clones hold 0.7% to 0.8%. The sort gate was single viable CD3+CD4+CD8-CD45RO+ cells for memory CD4+ T cells. Sequencing input: memory CD4+ T cells from blood. Receptors were obtained from an adult in good health and CMV-seronegative.

The chain recombines TRBV11-2 with TRBJ2-3, with D unresolved. The CDR3 has 14 residues. V lost 4 bases and J lost 2, with 10 bases in between. Germline-derived CDR1 and CDR2 are SGHAT and FQNNGV. The DNA for the CDR3 is TGTGCCAGCAGCTCTGCGATTCCCACAGATACGCAGTATTTT. This encodes CASSSAIPTDTQYF.

The sample holds one count of this clone. The rearrangement links TRBV6-5 to TRBJ1-6; the D is unclear. There are 13 residues in the CDR3. Germline V gene data show CDR1 as MNHEY and CDR2 as SVGAGI. V was shortened by 1 base and J by 5 bases, with 3 bases between the two germline ends. As DNA, the CDR3 is TGTGCCAGCAGTTACTTTGATAATTCACCCCTCCACTTT. It translates to CASSYFDNSPLHF.

This rearrangement joins TRBV5-1 to TRBJ2-3; 7 bases align to TRBD2. V gave up 0 bases and J gave up 2 bases; unmatched junction bases: 6. The CDR3 sequence is 16 residues long. From germline, CDR1 is SGHRS and CDR2 YFSETQ. In DNA, the CDR3 is TGCGCCAGCAGCTTGGGACTAGCCATTTCCACAGATACGCAGTATTTT. This translates into CASSLGLAISTDTQYF.

The rearrangement uses TRBV28 and TRBJ2-1; D ambiguous. V lost 4 bases and J lost 9, with 7 bases in between. Germline CDR1 reads MDHEN; CDR2 reads SYDVKM. The CDR3 is 11 amino acids. The DNA for the CDR3 is TGTGCCAGCAGTTCATCCTTTGAGCAGTTCTTC. It encodes CASSSSFEQFF.

The table lists this clone with a few counts. The V and J genes are TRBV5-1 and TRBJ2-3, with no clear D. This CDR3 region has 14 residues. The V gene's germline CDR1 is SGHRS and CDR2 YFSETQ. Trimming stripped 0 bases from V and 5 bases from J, with 10 bases between. This CDR3 reads CASSLEPGIDTQYF. The DNA for the CDR3 is TGCGCCAGCAGCTTGGAGCCCGGCATAGATACGCAGTATTTT.

The chain employs TRBV20-1 and TRBJ2-5, with D unresolved. CDR1 and CDR2 from the germline V gene are DFQATT and SNEGSKA (reference sequence). With 0 bases removed from V and 5 bases from J, the gap between germline ends came to 4 bases. The CDR3 sequence is 11 residues long. In DNA form, the CDR3 reads TGCAGTGCTAGAGACGTGGAGACCCAGTACTTC. Translation: CSARDVETQYF.

The CDR3 DNA reads TGTGCCAGCAGCCCCCCGGGGGGAGGCAATTCACCCCTCCACTTT. Translation gives CASSPPGGGNSPLHF. The chain combines TRBV7-2 with TRBJ1-6; D is perhaps TRBD1 (5 bases). CDR1 and CDR2 from the germline V gene are SGHTA and FQGNSA. V was cut by 5 bases and J by 7 bases, with 15 bases left in between. The CDR3 is made up of 15 amino acids. The full variable domain, in which reference TRBV7-2 and TRBJ1-6 provide the parts outside the CDR3, is GAGVSQSPSNKVTEKGKDVELRCDPISGHTALYWYRQSLGQGLEFLIYFQGNSAPDKSGLPSDRFSAERTGGSVSTLTIQRTQQEDSAVYLCASSPPGGGNSPLHFGNGTRLTVT.

The J gene is TRBJ2-2, the V gene TRBV7-6, with TRBD2 identical over 10 bases. CDR3 length equals 16 residues. CDR1 SGHVS and CDR2 FNYEAQ come from the germline V gene. Trimming removed 5 bases from V and 6 bases from J; junction bases left unmatched: 9. In DNA form, the CDR3 reads TGTGCCAGCAGCGGTCTAGCGGGAGTCCCCCCCGGGGAGCTGTTTTTT. Its protein product is CASSGLAGVPPGELFF.

The rearrangement links TRBV2 to TRBJ1-2; no reliable D call. The germline V gene encodes CDR1 SNHLY and CDR2 FYNNEI. The CDR3 runs 13 residues. The V and J ends lost 5 bases and 4 bases respectively, with 11 bases between them. CDR3 residues: CASSPETPYGYTF. The CDR3 nucleotides read TGTGCCAGCAGTCCAGAGACCCCCTATGGCTACACCTTC.

V gene TRBV29-1 combines with J gene TRBJ2-7; 12 bases line up with TRBD1. The junction had 6 bases not matched to a gene; V was cut back by 6 bases and J by 6 bases. Germline V gives CDR1 SQVTM, CDR2 ANQGSEA. The CDR3 contains 13 residues. In DNA, the CDR3 is TGCAGCGTACGGGACAGGGGGCGAGGCGAGCAGTACTTC. Residues: CSVRDRGRGEQYF.

The genes are TRBV7-2 and TRBJ2-3, with 9 nucleotides matching TRBD2. From germline, CDR1 is SGHTA and CDR2 FQGNSA. The CDR3 extends over 16 amino acids. After removal of 5 bases from V and 1 base from J, the junction contained 7 bases not matched to a gene. CDR3 sequence (DNA): TGTGCCAGCAGCCGACTAGCGGCCCTTCGCACAGATACGCAGTATTTT. Encoded protein: CASSRLAALRTDTQYF.

V usage is TRBV5-4 and J usage is TRBJ1-2; the D gene is possibly TRBD1 (5 bases). This CDR3 has 14 residues. V dropped 2 bases and J dropped 2 bases, with 10 bases sitting between them. The germline CDR1 and CDR2 sequences are SGHNT and YYREEE (reference sequence). CDR3 coding DNA: TGTGCCAGCAGCTTCCTCGGGGGGAACTATGGCTACACCTTC. It yields the protein CASSFLGGNYGYTF. The variable domain in full, completed from reference TRBV5-4 and TRBJ1-2, reads ETGVTQSPTHLIKTRGQQVTLRCSSQSGHNTVSWYQQALGQGPQFIFQYYREEENGRGNFPPRFSGLQFPNYSSELNVNALELDDSALYLCASSFLGGNYGYTFGSGTRLTVV.

The chain has TRBV5-4 and TRBJ2-4; possible D gene TRBD2, 6 bases. The CDR3 contains 14 residues. V was clipped by 2 bases and J by 7 bases, with 13 bases between them. The germline V gene has CDR1 SGHNT and CDR2 YYREEE (reference sequence). CDR3 protein: CASSLQRAGNIQYF. The DNA of the CDR3 is TGTGCCAGCAGCTTACAGCGGGCAGGGAACATTCAGTACTTC.